This T cell receptor (beta chain) was captured in a study of T cell changes during pregnancy in multiple sclerosis. CDR3 length: 16 residues. CDR1 and CDR2 (germline): MNHEY, SVGAGI. V shed 2 bases and J shed 2 bases, with 16 bases lying between them. TCRdb keeps only in-frame clones here, not all; method: immunoSEQ multiplex PCR. The data contain 55,000 to 85,000 clones, 94% of them singletons. This clonotype was sampled from a female donor with multiple sclerosis, enrolled in a pregnancy study. V gene TRBV6-5 combines with J gene TRBJ2-7, with D perhaps matching TRBD1 (6 bases). Source: peripheral blood, taken in the third trimester of pregnancy. CDR3 sequence: CASSYRTTGLAYEQYF. The CDR3 DNA sequence: TGTGCCAGCAGTTACCGAACGACAGGCCTAGCCTACGAGCAGTACTTC.